This T cell receptor beta chain was sequenced for a study of T cell repertoires in cytomegalovirus infection. Study in general: Indicated by public TCR beta signatures were CMV infection and matching HLA type.

There are a few counts of this clonotype. Antigen unknown. Unmatched junction bases numbered 5, after V lost 4 bases and J lost 4 bases. This CDR3 has 15 amino acids. Germline CDR1 and CDR2: MNHEY and SVGAGI. General observations from the study: Cumulative frequency of public TCR beta families picked out carriers of CMV plus the relevant HLA. HLA-C-restricted CMV-specific TCR beta clonotypes were dominant in the ex vivo response.

TCRdb passed the reads through MiXCR, listing each CDR3 protein once. The sample has 680,000 or so distinct CDR3 sequences, 35% seen once; the top ten hold 2.8%. This chain joins TRBV6-5 and TRBJ2-5, with 11 bases that match TRBD1. Sequencing used PBMCs. The sequence was obtained from a human donor in good health (CMV status not recorded). Some clones in this sample may be carry-over from other donors' samples. This chain's CDR3 is CASSSGQGAPETQYF. The CDR3 DNA sequence: TGTGCCAGCAGTTCCGGACAGGGGGCCCCAGAGACCCAGTACTTC.